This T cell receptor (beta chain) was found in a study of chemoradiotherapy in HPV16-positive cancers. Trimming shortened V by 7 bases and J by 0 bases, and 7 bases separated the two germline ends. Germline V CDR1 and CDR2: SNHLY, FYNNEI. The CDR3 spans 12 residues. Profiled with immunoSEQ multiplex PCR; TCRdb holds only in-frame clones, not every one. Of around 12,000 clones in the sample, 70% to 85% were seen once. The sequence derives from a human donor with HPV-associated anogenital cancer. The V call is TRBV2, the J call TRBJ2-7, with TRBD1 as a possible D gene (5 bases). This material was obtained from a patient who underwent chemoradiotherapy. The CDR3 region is CASNGASYEQYF. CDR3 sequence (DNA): TGTGCCAGCAATGGGGCCTCCTACGAGCAGTACTTC.